The 18 T cell receptor beta chains below come from one sample, sequenced in a study of T cells after posttransplantation cyclophosphamide. Cells defined as naive were viable CD3+CD4+ or CD3+CD8+ and CCR7+CD45RA+CD45RO-CD95-CD27+CD28+. Generated by immunoSEQ multiplex PCR, the TCRdb table keeps only in-frame clones and is missing some. This sample has about 32,000 clones; about 91% occur once, and the top ten carry approximately 0.1%. The source material was naive CD4+ T cells sorted from blood. Receptors were obtained from a man in his thirties or forties in good health and a related stem cell transplant donor.

This chain uses TRBV7-9 with TRBJ1-5, with D perhaps TRBD1 (5 bases). V lost 7 bases to trimming and J lost 9 bases, with 28 bases between them. The CDR3 runs 17 residues. Germline CDR1 and CDR2: SEHNR and FQNEAQ (reference sequence). DNA of the CDR3: TGTGCCAGCACCGCCTTAACGGACAAAACTTTCGGATGGCCCCAGCATTTT. Translated: CASTALTDKTFGWPQHF.

This chain links TRBV6-1 with TRBJ1-2, with D tentatively TRBD1 (6 bases). This CDR3 spans 15 amino acids. V lost 5 bases to trimming and J lost 4 bases, with 17 bases between them. Germline V lookup: CDR1 MNHNS, CDR2 SASEGT. The CDR3 nucleotides read TGTGCCAGCAGTCAGCATGGACAGCCCTTCTATGGCTACACCTTC. Protein: CASSQHGQPFYGYTF.

In the case of this clone: One end of the junction fails to match germline, which may point to a read error. The V call is TRBV5-1, the J call TRBJ1-2; possible D gene TRBD1, 6 bases. Germline values: CDR1 SGHRS, CDR2 YFSETQ. This CDR3 comprises 15 residues. In DNA form, the CDR3 reads TGCGCCAGCATCCCCACCCCCGGACAGTCCTATGGCTGCACCTTC. It is translated as CASIPTPGQSYGCTF.

This chain connects TRBV18 to TRBJ2-2, with a tentative D call TRBD1 (6 bases). This CDR3 region has 14 residues. The ends were cut back, 4 bases at V and 4 bases at J, with 10 bases in the middle. Germline assignment: CDR1 KGHSH and CDR2 LQKENI. The CDR3 here is CASSRTQGTGELFF. The CDR3 DNA reads as TGTGCCAGCTCACGTACACAGGGCACCGGGGAGCTGTTTTTT.

V and J are TRBV19 and TRBJ1-5, with D perhaps TRBD1 (6 bases). Trimming left V 3 bases short and J 0 bases short, with 12 bases between. CDR3 length: 16 amino acids. Germline V gene sequence: CDR1 LNHDA, CDR2 SQIVND (reference sequence). The DNA of the CDR3 is TGTGCCAGTAGTATTCTTCGACAGGTTAGCAATCAGCCCCAGCATTTT. The encoded protein is CASSILRQVSNQPQHF.

This chain links TRBV12-5 with TRBJ1-1; the match to TRBD1 covers 9 bases. Germline-derived CDR1 and CDR2 are LGHNT and FRNRAP. CDR3 length: 14 amino acids. V lost 6 bases to trimming and J lost 5 bases; unmatched junction nucleotides: 7. CDR3 protein: CASGQGTGRTEAFF. CDR3 nucleotide sequence: TGTGCTAGTGGCCAAGGGACAGGGAGGACTGAAGCTTTCTTT.

The chain carries TRBV5-4 and TRBJ1-3, with 10 bases that match TRBD1. This CDR3 region has 17 residues. Germline loops: CDR1 SGHNT, CDR2 YYREEE (reference sequence). Unmatched junction bases numbered 9, after V lost 4 bases and J lost 2 bases. The CDR3, as DNA: TGTGCCAGCAGCGAGGGACAGGGGAGAAGAGCTGGAAACACCATATATTTT. It is translated as CASSEGQGRRAGNTIYF.

DNA of the CDR3: TGCGCCAGCAGCCAACCGGGTTATGGCTACACCTTC. Protein sequence: CASSQPGYGYTF. The rearrangement joins TRBV4-3 to TRBJ1-2; D gene uncertain. The CDR3 has 12 residues. The ends were cut back, 2 bases at V and 5 bases at J, with 6 bases in the middle. Looked up from germline, CDR1 is LGHNA and CDR2 is YSLEER.

The chain uses TRBV5-6 and TRBJ1-1; 9 bases are shared with TRBD1. V shed 4 bases and J 6 bases; nucleotides not matched to a gene: 13. The CDR3 loop spans 16 amino acids. CDR1 and CDR2 (germline): SGHDT, YYEEEE. The CDR3 spells CASSTIYGTGSPEAFF. The CDR3 DNA sequence: TGTGCCAGCAGCACAATCTACGGGACAGGGTCCCCTGAAGCTTTCTTT.

The V and J genes are TRBV4-2 and TRBJ1-3; the match to TRBD1 covers 7 bases. CDR3 length: 17 amino acids. Trimming at V came to 0 bases and at J to 3 bases, leaving 8 bases not matched to a gene. CDR1 is LGHNA, CDR2 YNFKEQ, per germline. The CDR3 protein is CASSQDRRGQYGNTIYF. The CDR3 DNA is TGTGCCAGCAGCCAAGATAGAAGGGGGCAGTATGGAAACACCATATATTTT.

The gene calls are TRBV27 and TRBJ2-7; possible D gene TRBD1, 6 bases. The CDR3 extends over 15 amino acids. Trimming removed 6 bases at V and 1 base at J, with 16 bases between. Germline CDR1 is MNHEY and CDR2 is SMNVEV (reference sequence). The CDR3 here is CASRSPGTGSYEQYF. As DNA, the CDR3 is TGTGCCAGCAGATCCCCGGGCACAGGGTCCTACGAGCAGTACTTC.

The chain carries TRBV7-6 and TRBJ1-4, with D tentatively TRBD1 (5 bases). Germline values: CDR1 SGHVS, CDR2 FNYEAQ. This CDR3 spans 13 amino acids. The V end was cut by 5 bases, the J end by 5 bases, with 9 bases between. CDR3 sequence: CASSQRQNEKLFF. In DNA, the CDR3 is TGTGCCAGCAGCCAGAGACAGAATGAAAAACTGTTTTTT.

The chain has TRBV19 and TRBJ2-1; TRBD1 matches 12 bases. The CDR3 has 16 residues. CDR1 LNHDA and CDR2 SQIVND come from the germline V gene (reference sequence). V lost 1 base to trimming and J lost 9 bases; unmatched junction nucleotides: 7. The CDR3 is CASSIVLGTGGTEQFF. The CDR3 DNA reads TGTGCCAGTAGTATAGTTCTAGGGACAGGGGGCACTGAGCAGTTCTTC.

The V gene is TRBV10-3, the J gene TRBJ1-2; tentatively, D is TRBD1 (6 bases). The CDR3 is made up of 13 amino acids. Germline CDR1 ENHRY, CDR2 SYGVKD. The ends were cut back, 5 bases at V and 1 base at J, with 8 bases in the middle. CDR3 amino acids: CAISQQGNYGYTF. Written as DNA, the CDR3 is TGTGCCATCAGTCAACAGGGTAACTATGGCTACACCTTC.

J is TRBJ1-5 and V is TRBV6-1; 7 nucleotides align to TRBD1. The CDR3 spans 14 residues. After removal of 6 bases from V and 4 bases from J, the junction contained 6 bases not matched to a gene. Germline assignment: CDR1 MNHNS and CDR2 SASEGT. In DNA, the CDR3 is TGTGCCAGCAGCCCGACAGGGAGAAATCAGCCCCAGCATTTT. Translation: CASSPTGRNQPQHF.

CDR3 residues: CASRTRQVSSYEQYF. The CDR3 DNA sequence: TGTGCCAGCAGGACCCGACAGGTGAGCTCCTACGAGCAGTACTTC. V is TRBV6-5 and J is TRBJ2-7; weak D call: TRBD1 (6 bases). This CDR3 has 15 amino acids. Trimming shortened V by 6 bases and J by 0 bases, and 15 bases separated the two germline ends. Germline loops: CDR1 MNHEY, CDR2 SVGAGI.

This chain uses TRBV27 with TRBJ2-7, with D tentatively TRBD1 (6 bases). The CDR3 has 14 amino acids. V was trimmed by 6 bases and J by 5 bases, leaving 17 bases between them. Per germline, CDR1 MNHEY and CDR2 SMNVEV (reference sequence). The CDR3 DNA reads as TGTGCCAGCAGCCCGGGGCAGGGGCCCCACGAGCAGTACTTC. Its translation is CASSPGQGPHEQYF.

The genes are TRBV5-1 and TRBJ1-2, with 8 bases lining up with TRBD1. Trimming cost V 1 base and J 2 bases; bases outside gene matches: 1. Germline loops: CDR1 SGHRS, CDR2 YFSETQ. CDR3 length equals 14 residues. The CDR3 coding sequence is TGCGCCAGCAGCTTGTCAGGGGGCAACTATGGCTACACCTTC. Amino acids: CASSLSGGNYGYTF.